Listed below are T cell receptor beta chains from one sample, sequenced in a study of blood T cell repertoires in COVID-19. TCRdb's copy holds only in-frame clones and misses some; the assay was immunoSEQ multiplex PCR. There are about 220,000 clones in the sample; around 86% occur only once, and roughly 5.5% lies in the top ten. The specimen sequenced was peripheral blood. The receptors shown here come from a woman in her 70s with COVID-19, enrolled during active disease. Each CDR3 is given with its conserved first and last residue. The order of the fields is J gene, clone size, V gene, D gene, CDR3 protein, CDR3 DNA. A D gene is named only where the DNA matches it firmly. Clone size is stated in some rows and not others, as once, few, many or a class when expanded.

J gene: TRBJ1-5
clone size: few
V gene: TRBV5-8
D gene: -
CDR3 protein: CASSLGSGRPQHF
CDR3 DNA: TGTGCCAGCAGCTTAGGGAGCGGTCGGCCCCAGCATTTT

J gene: TRBJ2-3
clone size: -
V gene: TRBV5-8
D gene: -
CDR3 protein: CASSKDSDTQYF
CDR3 DNA: TGTGCCAGCAGCAAGGACTCAGATACGCAGTATTTT

J gene: TRBJ1-2
clone size: many
V gene: TRBV28
D gene: -
CDR3 protein: CASFDRANYGYTF
CDR3 DNA: TGTGCCAGCTTCGACAGAGCTAACTATGGCTACACCTTC

J gene: TRBJ2-5
clone size: -
V gene: TRBV28
D gene: TRBD1
CDR3 protein: CASSLTPGQQETQYF
CDR3 DNA: TGTGCCAGCAGTTTAACCCCGGGACAGCAAGAGACCCAGTACTTC

J gene: TRBJ2-2
clone size: -
V gene: TRBV2
D gene: TRBD1
CDR3 protein: CASKRDRSNTGELFF
CDR3 DNA: TGTGCCAGCAAGAGGGACAGGTCCAACACCGGGGAGCTGTTTTTT

J gene: TRBJ1-3
clone size: -
V gene: TRBV30
D gene: -
CDR3 protein: CAWRMTGGTGNTIYF
CDR3 DNA: TGTGCCTGGAGGATGACAGGAGGCACTGGAAACACCATATATTTT

J gene: TRBJ1-2
clone size: -
V gene: TRBV9
D gene: TRBD1
CDR3 protein: CASTGDSSYGYTF
CDR3 DNA: TGTGCCAGCACGGGGGACAGTTCCTATGGCTACACCTTC

J gene: TRBJ2-5
clone size: -
V gene: TRBV10-3
D gene: TRBD2
CDR3 protein: CAISPAGMGETQYF
CDR3 DNA: TGTGCCATCAGCCCAGCGGGAATGGGAGAGACCCAGTACTTC

J gene: TRBJ1-2
clone size: -
V gene: TRBV7-2
D gene: -
CDR3 protein: CASSVRDATLYGYTF
CDR3 DNA: TGTGCCAGCAGCGTACGGGATGCAACCCTCTATGGCTACACCTTC

J gene: TRBJ1-5
clone size: -
V gene: TRBV6-5
D gene: TRBD1
CDR3 protein: CASSPDRAGNQPQHF
CDR3 DNA: TGTGCCAGCAGCCCGGACAGGGCTGGCAATCAGCCCCAGCATTTT

J gene: TRBJ2-7
clone size: many
V gene: TRBV28
D gene: TRBD2
CDR3 protein: CASSLTGTSGENDEQYF
CDR3 DNA: TGTGCCAGCAGCCTTACCGGGACTAGCGGAGAGAACGACGAGCAGTACTTC

J gene: TRBJ1-3
clone size: -
V gene: TRBV30
D gene: -
CDR3 protein: CAWTTYYRSSGNTIYF
CDR3 DNA: TGTGCCTGGACAACTTATTACAGGAGCTCTGGAAACACCATATATTTT

J gene: TRBJ1-2
clone size: -
V gene: TRBV7-2
D gene: TRBD1
CDR3 protein: CASSSTGVPGYTF
CDR3 DNA: TGTGCCAGCAGCTCCACAGGGGTCCCTGGCTACACCTTC

J gene: TRBJ1-1
clone size: -
V gene: TRBV28
D gene: TRBD1
CDR3 protein: CASTQGGNTEAFF
CDR3 DNA: TGTGCCAGCACCCAGGGGGGGAACACTGAAGCTTTCTTT

J gene: TRBJ1-1
clone size: -
V gene: TRBV18
D gene: -
CDR3 protein: CASSPTTASQAVTEAFF
CDR3 DNA: TGTGCCAGCTCTCCTACGACAGCAAGCCAAGCCGTAACTGAAGCTTTCTTT

J gene: TRBJ1-6
clone size: -
V gene: TRBV28
D gene: -
CDR3 protein: CASREAGVLAPLHF
CDR3 DNA: TGTGCCAGCAGGGAAGCGGGGGTCCTGGCACCCCTCCACTTT

J gene: TRBJ2-6
clone size: -
V gene: TRBV4-3
D gene: TRBD1
CDR3 protein: CASSERVGQGAPGANVLTF
CDR3 DNA: TGCGCCAGCAGCGAAAGAGTAGGACAGGGGGCGCCTGGGGCCAACGTCCTGACTTTC

J gene: TRBJ2-5
clone size: -
V gene: TRBV24-1
D gene: TRBD1
CDR3 protein: CATSEFKTGSETQYF
CDR3 DNA: TGTGCCACCAGTGAGTTCAAGACAGGGTCGGAGACCCAGTACTTC

J gene: TRBJ1-2
clone size: -
V gene: TRBV2
D gene: -
CDR3 protein: CASAGAGYGYTF
CDR3 DNA: TGTGCCAGCGCGGGCGCGGGGTATGGCTACACCTTC

J gene: TRBJ2-3
clone size: -
V gene: TRBV19
D gene: -
CDR3 protein: CASSTRADTQYF
CDR3 DNA: TGTGCCAGTAGTACCAGGGCCGATACGCAGTATTTT

J gene: TRBJ2-1
clone size: -
V gene: TRBV28
D gene: TRBD2
CDR3 protein: CASSLTSGIRYEQFF
CDR3 DNA: TGTGCCAGCAGCTTGACTAGCGGGATCCGCTATGAGCAGTTCTTC

J gene: TRBJ2-1
clone size: -
V gene: TRBV6-5
D gene: -
CDR3 protein: CASSYLPSEKNEQFF
CDR3 DNA: TGTGCCAGCAGTTACCTACCTAGTGAGAAGAATGAGCAGTTCTTC

J gene: TRBJ2-7
clone size: once
V gene: TRBV18
D gene: -
CDR3 protein: CASSPGQASYEQYF
CDR3 DNA: TGTGCCAGCTCACCTGGACAAGCCTCCTACGAGCAGTACTTC

J gene: TRBJ2-7
clone size: -
V gene: TRBV29-1
D gene: -
CDR3 protein: CSVEVRNEQYF
CDR3 DNA: TGCAGCGTTGAGGTGCGGAACGAGCAGTACTTC

J gene: TRBJ2-7
clone size: -
V gene: TRBV10-3
D gene: TRBD1
CDR3 protein: CAIRGTGGSYEQYF
CDR3 DNA: TGTGCCATCAGGGGGACAGGGGGATCCTACGAGCAGTACTTC

J gene: TRBJ2-1
clone size: -
V gene: TRBV29-1
D gene: TRBD2
CDR3 protein: CSVAVGLAGGNGEQFF
CDR3 DNA: TGCAGCGTTGCCGTGGGACTAGCGGGAGGAAACGGTGAGCAGTTCTTC

J gene: TRBJ1-1
clone size: few
V gene: TRBV2
D gene: -
CDR3 protein: CASSEALGAVGIGTEAFF
CDR3 DNA: TGTGCCAGCAGTGAAGCGCTGGGGGCAGTGGGGATCGGGACTGAAGCTTTCTTT

J gene: TRBJ2-5
clone size: -
V gene: TRBV5-1
D gene: TRBD1
CDR3 protein: CASSLGGQGFQETQYF
CDR3 DNA: TGCGCCAGCAGCTTGGGGGGACAGGGGTTTCAAGAGACCCAGTACTTC

J gene: TRBJ1-4
clone size: -
V gene: TRBV4-2
D gene: TRBD1
CDR3 protein: CASSQIDRGNEKLFF
CDR3 DNA: TGTGCCAGCAGCCAAATAGACAGGGGGAATGAAAAACTGTTTTTT

J gene: TRBJ2-3
clone size: -
V gene: TRBV9
D gene: TRBD2
CDR3 protein: CASSPRGGVTGGGTDTQYF
CDR3 DNA: TGTGCCAGCAGCCCACGTGGTGGGGTAACGGGGGGAGGAACAGATACGCAGTATTTT

J gene: TRBJ2-1
clone size: -
V gene: TRBV28
D gene: -
CDR3 protein: CASSLNSPVYNEQFF
CDR3 DNA: TGTGCCAGCAGTTTAAATAGCCCGGTCTACAATGAGCAGTTCTTC

J gene: TRBJ1-3
clone size: -
V gene: TRBV2
D gene: -
CDR3 protein: CASRGHVSGNTIYF
CDR3 DNA: TGTGCCAGCAGAGGACACGTCTCTGGAAACACCATATATTTT

J gene: TRBJ1-2
clone size: -
V gene: TRBV7-9
D gene: -
CDR3 protein: CASSLGGRDGYTF
CDR3 DNA: TGTGCCAGCAGCTTAGGCGGGCGGGATGGCTACACCTTC

J gene: TRBJ2-7
clone size: -
V gene: TRBV20-1
D gene: -
CDR3 protein: CSAREVGLQYF
CDR3 DNA: TGCAGTGCTAGAGAGGTGGGACTGCAGTACTTC

J gene: TRBJ1-4
clone size: -
V gene: TRBV7-2
D gene: -
CDR3 protein: CASSLVGTEINEKLFF
CDR3 DNA: TGTGCCAGCAGCTTAGTAGGTACAGAAATTAATGAAAAACTGTTTTTT

J gene: TRBJ2-2
clone size: once
V gene: TRBV30
D gene: TRBD2
CDR3 protein: CAWRTSGTGELFF
CDR3 DNA: TGTGCCTGGAGGACTAGCGGCACCGGGGAGCTGTTTTTT

J gene: TRBJ1-1
clone size: -
V gene: TRBV7-9
D gene: TRBD1
CDR3 protein: CASSLQGATEAFF
CDR3 DNA: TGTGCCAGCAGCTTGCAGGGGGCCACTGAAGCTTTCTTT

J gene: TRBJ2-3
clone size: -
V gene: TRBV30
D gene: TRBD1
CDR3 protein: CAWGDSRNTQYF
CDR3 DNA: TGTGCCTGGGGGGACAGCCGTAATACGCAGTATTTT

J gene: TRBJ2-2
clone size: once
V gene: TRBV7-3
D gene: -
CDR3 protein: CASSPPGLNTGELFF
CDR3 DNA: TGTGCCAGCAGCCCGCCGGGACTTAACACCGGGGAGCTGTTTTTT

J gene: TRBJ2-7
clone size: -
V gene: TRBV6-5
D gene: TRBD1
CDR3 protein: CASSPGQGGPYEQYF
CDR3 DNA: TGTGCCAGCAGCCCAGGACAGGGTGGCCCCTACGAGCAGTACTTC

J gene: TRBJ2-6
clone size: -
V gene: TRBV4-2
D gene: TRBD1
CDR3 protein: CASSQDTGGASGANVLTF
CDR3 DNA: TGTGCCAGCAGCCAAGATACAGGGGGCGCCTCTGGGGCCAACGTCCTGACTTTC

J gene: TRBJ2-3
clone size: -
V gene: TRBV28
D gene: TRBD2
CDR3 protein: CATWGAGYLTDTQYF
CDR3 DNA: TGTGCCACCTGGGGAGCGGGATATCTCACAGATACGCAGTATTTT

J gene: TRBJ1-2
clone size: few
V gene: TRBV28
D gene: -
CDR3 protein: CASSSNYGYTF
CDR3 DNA: TGTGCCAGCAGTTCAAACTATGGCTACACCTTC

J gene: TRBJ1-2
clone size: -
V gene: TRBV6-5
D gene: TRBD1
CDR3 protein: CASSYTSTGRYGYTF
CDR3 DNA: TGTGCCAGCAGTTATACGTCGACAGGGCGGTATGGCTACACCTTC

J gene: TRBJ2-7
clone size: -
V gene: TRBV28
D gene: TRBD1
CDR3 protein: CASSFRAGQGSYEQYF
CDR3 DNA: TGTGCCAGCAGTTTCCGAGCCGGACAGGGCTCCTACGAGCAGTACTTC

J gene: TRBJ1-1
clone size: -
V gene: TRBV25-1
D gene: TRBD1
CDR3 protein: CASSPGQGFGEAFF
CDR3 DNA: TGTGCCAGCAGCCCGGGACAGGGCTTTGGTGAAGCTTTCTTT